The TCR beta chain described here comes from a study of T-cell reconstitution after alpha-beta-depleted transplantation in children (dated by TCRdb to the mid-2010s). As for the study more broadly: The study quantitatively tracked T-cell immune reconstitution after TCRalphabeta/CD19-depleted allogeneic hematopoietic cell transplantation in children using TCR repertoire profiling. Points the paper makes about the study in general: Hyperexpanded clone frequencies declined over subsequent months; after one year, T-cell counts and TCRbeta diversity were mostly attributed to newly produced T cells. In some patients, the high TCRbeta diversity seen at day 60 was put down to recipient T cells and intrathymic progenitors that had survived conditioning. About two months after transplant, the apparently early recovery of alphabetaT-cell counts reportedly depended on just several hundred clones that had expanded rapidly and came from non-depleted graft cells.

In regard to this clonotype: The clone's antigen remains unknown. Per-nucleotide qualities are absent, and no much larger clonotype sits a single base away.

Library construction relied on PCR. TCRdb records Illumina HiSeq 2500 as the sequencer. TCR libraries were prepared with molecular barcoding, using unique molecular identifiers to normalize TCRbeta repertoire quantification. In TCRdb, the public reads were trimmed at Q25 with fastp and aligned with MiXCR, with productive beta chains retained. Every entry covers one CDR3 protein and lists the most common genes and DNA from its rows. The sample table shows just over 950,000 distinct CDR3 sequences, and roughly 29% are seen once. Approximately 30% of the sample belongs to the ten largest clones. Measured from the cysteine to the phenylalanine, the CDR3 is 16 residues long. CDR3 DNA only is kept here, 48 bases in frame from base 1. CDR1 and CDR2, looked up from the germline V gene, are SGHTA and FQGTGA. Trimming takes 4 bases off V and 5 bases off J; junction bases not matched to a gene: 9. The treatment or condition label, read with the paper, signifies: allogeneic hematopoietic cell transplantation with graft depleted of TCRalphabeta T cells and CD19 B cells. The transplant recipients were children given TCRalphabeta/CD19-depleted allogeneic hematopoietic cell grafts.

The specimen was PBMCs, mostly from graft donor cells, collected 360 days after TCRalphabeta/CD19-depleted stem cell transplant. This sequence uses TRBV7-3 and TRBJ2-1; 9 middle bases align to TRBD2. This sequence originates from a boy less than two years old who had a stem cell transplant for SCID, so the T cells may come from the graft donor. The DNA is TGTGCCAGCAGCTCAAATCCAGGACTAGCGAACAATGAGCAGTTCTTC. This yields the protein CASSSNPGLANNEQFF.